This T cell receptor beta chain was sequenced in a study of T-cell memory formation after mild COVID-19. Notes on this clonotype: Its target is unknown.

TCRdb passed the 5' RACE reads through MiXCR, listing each CDR3 protein once. The table records about 400,000 distinct CDR3 sequences, more than 20% of them present only once. Broader study findings: Those CD4+ clones that contracted were mainly in CM and EM (CD8+ ones in EMRA). Clones shrinking from day 15 to 85 showed even CD4/CD8 mixes; later expanders tilted CD4+.

The source material was PBMCs or a T cell subset sorted from them (not recorded which). The receptor was derived from an adult woman who had mild COVID-19 (a few samples of this study predate the infection). Cell type and time point are not known.

This CDR3 reads CASSPRPGASTEAFF. The DNA of the CDR3 is TGTGCCAGCAGCCCACGACCTGGGGCCAGCACTGAAGCTTTCTTT. This chain connects TRBV13 to TRBJ1-1; TRBD1 might be the D (5 bases). The germline gives CDR1 PRHDT, CDR2 FYEKMQ (reference sequence). This CDR3 has 15 amino acids. V was cut by 5 bases and J by 4 bases, with 17 bases left in between. The entire variable domain, with the rest obtained from reference TRBV13 and TRBJ1-1, is as follows: AAGVIQSPRHLIKEKRETATLKCYPIPRHDTVYWYQQGPGQDPQFLISFYEKMQSDKGSIPDRFSAQQFSDYHSELNMSSLELGDSALYFCASSPRPGASTEAFFGQGTRLTVV.